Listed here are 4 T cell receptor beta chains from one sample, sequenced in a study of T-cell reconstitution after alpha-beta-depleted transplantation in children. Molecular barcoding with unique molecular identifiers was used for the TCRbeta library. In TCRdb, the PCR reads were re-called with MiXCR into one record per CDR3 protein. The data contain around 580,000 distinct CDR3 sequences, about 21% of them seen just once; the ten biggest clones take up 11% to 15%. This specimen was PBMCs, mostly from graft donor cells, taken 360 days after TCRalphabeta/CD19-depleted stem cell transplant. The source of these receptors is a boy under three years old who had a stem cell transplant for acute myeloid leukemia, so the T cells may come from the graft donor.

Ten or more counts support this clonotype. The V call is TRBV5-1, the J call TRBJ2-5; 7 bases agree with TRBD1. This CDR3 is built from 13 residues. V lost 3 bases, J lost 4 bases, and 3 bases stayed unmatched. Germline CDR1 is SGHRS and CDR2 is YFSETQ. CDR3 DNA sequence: TGCGCCAGCAGCTCGACAGGGCCAGAGACCCAGTACTTC. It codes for CASSSTGPETQYF.

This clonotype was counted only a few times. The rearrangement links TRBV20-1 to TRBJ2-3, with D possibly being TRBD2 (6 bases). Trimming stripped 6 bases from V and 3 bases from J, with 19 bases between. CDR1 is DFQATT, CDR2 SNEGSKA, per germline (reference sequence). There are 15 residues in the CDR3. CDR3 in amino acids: CSAPDVGDLTDTQYF. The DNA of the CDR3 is TGCAGTGCCCCTGACGTAGGGGACTTAACAGATACGCAGTATTTT.

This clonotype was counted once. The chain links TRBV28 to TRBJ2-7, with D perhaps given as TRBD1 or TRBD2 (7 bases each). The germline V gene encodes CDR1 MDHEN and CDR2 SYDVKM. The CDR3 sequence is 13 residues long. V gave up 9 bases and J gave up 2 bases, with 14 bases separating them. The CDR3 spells CASRGDSPYEQYV. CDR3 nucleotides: TGTGCCAGTCGGGGGGACAGTCCCTACGAGCAGTACGTC.

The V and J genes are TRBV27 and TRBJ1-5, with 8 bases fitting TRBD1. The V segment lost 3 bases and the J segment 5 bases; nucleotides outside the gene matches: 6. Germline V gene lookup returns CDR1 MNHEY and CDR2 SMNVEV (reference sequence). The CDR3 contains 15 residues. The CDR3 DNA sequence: TGTGCCAGCAGTTTCACGCAGGGGGCGCATCAGCCCCAGCATTTT. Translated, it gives CASSFTQGAHQPQHF.